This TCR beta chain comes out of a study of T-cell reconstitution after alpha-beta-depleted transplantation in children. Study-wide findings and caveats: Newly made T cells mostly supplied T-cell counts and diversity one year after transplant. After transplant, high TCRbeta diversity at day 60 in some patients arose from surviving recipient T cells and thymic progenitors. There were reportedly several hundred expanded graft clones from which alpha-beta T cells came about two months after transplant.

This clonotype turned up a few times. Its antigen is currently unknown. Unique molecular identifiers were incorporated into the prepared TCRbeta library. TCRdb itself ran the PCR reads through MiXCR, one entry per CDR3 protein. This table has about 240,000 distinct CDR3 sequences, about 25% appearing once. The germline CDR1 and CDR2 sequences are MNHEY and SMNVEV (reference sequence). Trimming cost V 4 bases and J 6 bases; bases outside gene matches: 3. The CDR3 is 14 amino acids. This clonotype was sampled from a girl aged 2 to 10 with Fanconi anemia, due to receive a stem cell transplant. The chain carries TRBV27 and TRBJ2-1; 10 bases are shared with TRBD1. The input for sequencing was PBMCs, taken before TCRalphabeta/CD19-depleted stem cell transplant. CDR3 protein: CASSWTGGFNEQFF. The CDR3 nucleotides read TGTGCCAGCAGTTGGACAGGGGGGTTCAATGAGCAGTTCTTC.